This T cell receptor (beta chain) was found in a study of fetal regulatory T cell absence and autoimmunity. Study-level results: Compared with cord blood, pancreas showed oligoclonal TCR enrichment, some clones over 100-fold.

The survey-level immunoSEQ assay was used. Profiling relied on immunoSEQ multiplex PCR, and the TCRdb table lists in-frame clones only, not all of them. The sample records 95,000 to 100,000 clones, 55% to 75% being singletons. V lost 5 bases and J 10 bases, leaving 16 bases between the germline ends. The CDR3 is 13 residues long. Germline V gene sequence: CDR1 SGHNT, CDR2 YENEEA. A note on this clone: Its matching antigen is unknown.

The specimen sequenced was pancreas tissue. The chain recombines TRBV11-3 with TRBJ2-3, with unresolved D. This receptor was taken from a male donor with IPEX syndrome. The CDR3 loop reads CASSPGWLVAQYF. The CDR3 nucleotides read TGTGCCAGCAGCCCCGGGTGGTTGGTGGCGCAGTATTTT.